This TCR beta chain was retrieved from a study of T cells in Graves' hyperthyroidism and ophthalmopathy. Whole-study context: Before any treatment, at initial diagnosis, peripheral blood was collected.

Amplified regions were TCR beta CDR3 sequences from RNA transcripts. During a first-round RT-PCR of the TCR CDR3, the HTBI primer set was used. TCRdb passed the multiplex PCR reads through MiXCR, listing each CDR3 protein once. The profile covers roughly 100,000 distinct CDR3 sequences, with about 45% appearing a single time and 20% to 30% taken by the ten largest. Per germline, CDR1 MDHEN and CDR2 SYDVKM. The CDR3 extends over 15 amino acids. J lost 0 bases, V lost 6 bases, and 6 bases had no gene match. This clonotype came up a few times. Hyperthyroidism of Graves' type that showed no ophthalmopathy progression within 18 months was stable.

The rearrangement links TRBV28 to TRBJ1-2, with 8 nucleotides matching TRBD1. Specimen: blood. This TCR was recovered from a man between 40 and 49 years old with Graves' hyperthyroidism. The CDR3 loop reads CASRPDRGSNYGYTF. Written as DNA, the CDR3 is TGTGCCAGCAGGCCAGACAGGGGATCTAACTATGGCTACACCTTC.